These 7 T cell receptor beta chains were sequenced from one sample in a study of cytotoxic CD8 clonotypes in ibrutinib-treated CLL. The protocol was immunoSEQ multiplex PCR, while the TCRdb copy is restricted to in-frame clones and leaves out a portion. Of about 140,000 clones in the sample, around 77% were seen once. The sample here was PBMCs, taken after 12 months of ibrutinib treatment. The receptors here all came from a human donor with chronic lymphocytic leukemia.

The chain uses TRBV9 and TRBJ1-1; weak D call: TRBD1 (5 bases). Germline V gives CDR1 SGDLS, CDR2 YYNGEE. Trimming shortened V by 4 bases and J by 4 bases, and 20 bases separated the two germline ends. The CDR3 consists of 16 residues. CDR3: CASSPTGAGAGTEAFF. CDR3 in DNA: TGTGCCAGCAGCCCCACCGGGGCTGGGGCCGGCACTGAAGCTTTCTTT.

The CDR3 region has the DNA TGTGCCAGCAGCTCCTACCATGACTCAGTCTATGGCTACACCTTC. It codes for CASSSYHDSVYGYTF. The rearrangement links TRBV6-5 to TRBJ1-2; D uncertain. The length of the CDR3 is 15 residues. The V end lost 6 bases, the J end lost 4 bases, and 18 bases lay between the germline ends. From germline, CDR1 is MNHEY and CDR2 SVGAGI.

V is TRBV28 and J is TRBJ2-7, with 10 bases that match TRBD1. CDR1 is MDHEN and CDR2 is SYDVKM in the germline V gene. J lost 4 bases, V lost 8 bases, and 14 bases had no gene match. This CDR3 comprises 16 residues. CDR3 sequence reads: CASLGYDRGRGYEQYF. In DNA, the CDR3 is TGTGCCAGCCTAGGGTACGACAGGGGGCGCGGGTACGAGCAGTACTTC.

The rearrangement uses TRBV6-5 and TRBJ2-1, with no clear D. Germline values: CDR1 MNHEY, CDR2 SVGAGI. With 5 bases removed from V and 6 bases from J, the gap between germline ends came to 5 bases. CDR3 length: 11 residues. The CDR3 DNA is TGTGCCAGCAGTGACATCAATGAGCAGTTCTTC. Translation: CASSDINEQFF.

V usage is TRBV5-6 and J usage is TRBJ2-5; the D gene is possibly TRBD1 (5 bases). With 2 bases removed from V and 2 bases from J, the gap between germline ends came to 10 bases. The CDR3 contains 14 residues. Germline V gene lookup returns CDR1 SGHDT and CDR2 YYEEEE. CDR3 bases: TGTGCCAGCAGCTTTGAGTACAGGCAAGAGACCCAGTACTTC. It yields the protein CASSFEYRQETQYF.

The chain recombines TRBV6-5 with TRBJ2-7; possible D gene TRBD2, 6 bases. The CDR3 has 15 amino acids. Germline CDR1 and CDR2: MNHEY and SVGAGI. V gave up 0 bases and J gave up 7 bases, with 16 bases separating them. The CDR3 nucleotides read TGTGCCAGCAGTTACTCGAGGGCGGGGACGGGAGAGCAGTACTTC. Amino acids: CASSYSRAGTGEQYF.

This rearrangement joins TRBV6-5 to TRBJ2-2; D is unresolved. From germline, CDR1 is MNHEY and CDR2 SVGAGI. The CDR3 extends over 15 amino acids. The V and J ends lost 4 bases and 6 bases respectively, with 15 bases between them. In DNA, the CDR3 is TGTGCCAGCAGTTTGAGTTTACAGTTCCCCGGGGAGCTGTTTTTT. The encoded protein is CASSLSLQFPGELFF.